These 18 T cell receptor beta chains originate from one sample sequenced in a study of regulatory and conventional T cells in RAG deficiency. Conventional CD4+ T cells were sorted from blood as CD25-low CD127-high cells. TCRdb's table, derived via immunoSEQ multiplex PCR, lists solely in-frame clones and lacks some. The sample yields about 34,000 clones, approximately 80% seen once. These data were likewise used in another study, on regulatory T cells. That publication notes: The primer mix had 52 TRBV and 13 TRBJ primers.

Sequenced sample: CD4+ effector T cells sorted from blood. These receptor sequences come from a human donor in good health.

V and J are TRBV30 and TRBJ1-1, with a weak D call TRBD1 (5 bases). V was clipped by 1 base and J by 3 bases, with 15 bases between them. The CDR3 extends over 15 amino acids. CDR1 is GTSNPN, CDR2 SVGIG, per germline (reference sequence). CDR3 coding DNA: TGTGCCTGGAGTGAAAAGGGGAGGGGCGACACTGAAGCTTTCTTT. Amino acids: CAWSEKGRGDTEAFF.

The chain has TRBV30 and TRBJ2-1, with TRBD2 matching 7 bases. Germline V lookup: CDR1 GTSNPN, CDR2 SVGIG (reference sequence). This CDR3 contains 15 residues. J lost 2 bases, V lost 5 bases, and 9 bases had no gene match. CDR3 protein: CAWATLAAAYNEQFF. The CDR3 DNA is TGTGCCTGGGCCACCCTAGCGGCGGCCTACAATGAGCAGTTCTTC.

V is TRBV10-3 and J is TRBJ1-1; unclear D gene. There are 13 residues in the CDR3. Per the germline V gene, CDR1 is ENHRY and CDR2 is SYGVKD. Trimming took 6 bases from V and 3 from J, leaving 11 bases between them. The CDR3 loop reads CAIRAGGDTEAFF. CDR3 coding DNA: TGTGCCATCAGAGCAGGAGGAGACACTGAAGCTTTCTTT.

The CDR3 here is CASSGLVAGVPSSYNEQFF. As DNA, the CDR3 is TGTGCCAGCAGTGGGTTGGTAGCGGGGGTTCCAAGCTCCTACAATGAGCAGTTCTTC. The chain employs TRBV2 and TRBJ2-1, with 9 bases matching TRBD2. V dropped 4 bases and J dropped 0; count of bases not matched to a gene: 13. The CDR3 loop spans 19 amino acids. From germline, CDR1 is SNHLY and CDR2 FYNNEI.

This clone showed up just once. V usage is TRBV28 and J usage is TRBJ1-4; no clear D gene. The CDR3 is made up of 15 amino acids. The V gene lost 4 bases and the J gene lost 0 bases, with 9 bases spanning the gap. Germline V gene sequence: CDR1 MDHEN, CDR2 SYDVKM. The CDR3 loop is CASSSSPTTNEKLFF. The DNA for the CDR3 is TGTGCCAGCAGTTCTAGCCCTACAACTAATGAAAAACTGTTTTTT.

V and J are TRBV9 and TRBJ2-4; 7 nucleotides line up with TRBD1. V was pared by 0 bases and J by 8 bases, with 14 bases of the junction left unmatched. The CDR3 is 17 amino acids. CDR1 is SGDLS, CDR2 YYNGEE, per germline. CDR3 in DNA: TGTGCCAGCAGCGTAGTATGTGACAGGGATCCGGTAGACATTCAGTACTTC. This codes for CASSVVCDRDPVDIQYF.

This chain uses TRBV5-5 with TRBJ2-7; D is uncertain. Germline CDR1 reads SGHKS; CDR2 reads YYEKEE (reference sequence). The germline V and J ends were trimmed by 3 bases and 6 bases, with 7 bases remaining between them. The CDR3 is 11 residues long. The CDR3, as DNA: TGTGCCAGCAGCTGGGGTTTCGAGCAGTACTTC. This translates into CASSWGFEQYF.

This sequence joins TRBV6-1 and TRBJ1-4, with unresolved D. This CDR3 spans 13 amino acids. CDR1 is MNHNS and CDR2 is SASEGT in the germline V gene. V gave up 9 bases and J gave up 0 bases, with 8 bases separating them. The CDR3 here is CASHITTNEKLFF. Written as DNA, the CDR3 is TGTGCCAGTCATATTACAACTAATGAAAAACTGTTTTTT.

This clone was found a few times. The V gene is TRBV6-5, the J gene TRBJ1-3, with TRBD1 as a possible D gene (6 bases). Trimming shortened V by 7 bases and J by 0 bases, and 13 bases separated the two germline ends. The CDR3 is 15 residues long. From germline, CDR1 is MNHEY and CDR2 SVGAGI. CDR3 nucleotides: TGTGCCAGCACCACGACAGGACCCTCTGGAAACACCATATATTTT. This gives the protein CASTTTGPSGNTIYF.

V and J are TRBV7-2 and TRBJ1-5, with D hard to call. V was trimmed by 0 bases and J by 6 bases, leaving 6 bases between them. The germline gives CDR1 SGHTA, CDR2 FQGNSA. This CDR3 spans 13 amino acids. The CDR3 nucleotides are TGTGCCAGCAGCTTAGCGGGATCTCAGCCCCAGCATTTT. Protein product: CASSLAGSQPQHF.

The gene calls are TRBV6-5 and TRBJ1-6; weak D call: TRBD1 (5 bases). This CDR3 comprises 15 residues. V dropped 3 bases and J dropped 7 bases, with 13 bases sitting between them. Germline V gives CDR1 MNHEY, CDR2 SVGAGI. This chain's CDR3 is CASSYFRERNSPLHF. In nucleotides, the CDR3 is TGTGCCAGCAGTTATTTCAGGGAGCGGAATTCACCCCTCCACTTT.

The V and J genes are TRBV6-5 and TRBJ2-5, with D hard to call. The CDR3 runs to 15 residues. The germline gives CDR1 MNHEY, CDR2 SVGAGI. The V end was cut by 2 bases, the J end by 5 bases, with 15 bases between. For the CDR3, the DNA is TGTGCCAGCAGTTACGGGAAGGGTTGGCAGGAGACCCAGTACTTC. Protein product: CASSYGKGWQETQYF.

The chain combines TRBV9 with TRBJ2-1; 15 bases line up with TRBD2. Germline trimming cut 5 bases from V and 10 bases from J; bases unmatched to any gene: 10. Per the germline V gene, CDR1 is SGDLS and CDR2 is YYNGEE. The CDR3 runs to 16 residues. CDR3 protein: CASSGLGLAGGEEQFF. CDR3 bases: TGTGCCAGCAGTGGTCTGGGACTAGCGGGGGGAGAGGAGCAGTTCTTC.

This chain connects TRBV28 to TRBJ2-7, with 7 bases matching TRBD2. The germline gives CDR1 MDHEN, CDR2 SYDVKM. The CDR3 is made up of 15 amino acids. V dropped 4 bases and J dropped 2; count of bases not matched to a gene: 8. For the CDR3, the DNA is TGTGCCAGCAGTTCGAGCGGGACTCCCCCCTACGAGCAGTACTTC. This encodes CASSSSGTPPYEQYF. The full variable domain, rest sourced from reference TRBV28 and TRBJ2-7, is DVKVTQSSRYLVKRTGEKVFLECVQDMDHENMFWYRQDPGLGLRLIYFSYDVKMKEKGDIPEGYSVSREKKERFSLILESASTNQTSMYLCASSSSGTPPYEQYFGPGTRLTVT.

This sequence joins TRBV5-1 and TRBJ2-7, with 10 bases matching TRBD1. CDR3 length equals 14 residues. Trimming cost V 4 bases and J 7 bases; bases outside gene matches: 8. Germline values: CDR1 SGHRS, CDR2 YFSETQ. The CDR3 DNA is TGCGCCAGCAGCCCGGGACAGGGGAATGGGGAGCAGTACTTC. It yields the protein CASSPGQGNGEQYF.

The V gene is TRBV5-1, the J gene TRBJ2-1, with 9 nucleotides matching TRBD2. V shed 3 bases, J shed 4 bases, and the junction held 5 bases outside the gene matches. Germline CDR1 is SGHRS and CDR2 is YFSETQ. CDR3 length: 15 amino acids. Written as DNA, the CDR3 is TGCGCCAGCAGCTGGGCTAGCGGGGTTTACAATGAGCAGTTCTTC. Translation gives CASSWASGVYNEQFF.

The chain carries TRBV6-1 and TRBJ1-1; D not resolved. Trimming removed 3 bases from V and 3 bases from J, with 5 bases in between. Germline CDR1 and CDR2: MNHNS and SASEGT. The CDR3 is 12 amino acids. The chain's CDR3 is CASSDGDTEAFF. The CDR3 nucleotides are TGTGCCAGCAGTGACGGGGACACTGAAGCTTTCTTT.

This CDR3 is CASTLRGAQPYNEQFF. The CDR3 DNA reads TGTGCCAGCACTCTGAGAGGGGCGCAACCCTACAATGAGCAGTTCTTC. The chain links TRBV28 to TRBJ2-1; either TRBD1 or TRBD2 may supply D (5 bases each). V was shortened by 7 bases and J by 2 bases, with 18 bases between the two germline ends. The CDR3 runs 16 residues. From germline, CDR1 is MDHEN and CDR2 SYDVKM.